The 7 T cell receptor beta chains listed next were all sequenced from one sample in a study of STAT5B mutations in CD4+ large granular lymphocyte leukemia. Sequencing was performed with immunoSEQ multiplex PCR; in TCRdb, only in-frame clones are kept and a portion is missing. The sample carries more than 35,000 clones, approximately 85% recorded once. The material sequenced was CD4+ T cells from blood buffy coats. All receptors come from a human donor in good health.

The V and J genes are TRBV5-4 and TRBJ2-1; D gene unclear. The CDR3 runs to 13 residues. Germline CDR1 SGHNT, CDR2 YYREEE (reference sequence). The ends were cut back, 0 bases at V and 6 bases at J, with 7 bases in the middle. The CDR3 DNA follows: TGTGCCAGCAGCTTGGTGCCTTTCAATGAGCAGTTCTTC. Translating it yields CASSLVPFNEQFF.

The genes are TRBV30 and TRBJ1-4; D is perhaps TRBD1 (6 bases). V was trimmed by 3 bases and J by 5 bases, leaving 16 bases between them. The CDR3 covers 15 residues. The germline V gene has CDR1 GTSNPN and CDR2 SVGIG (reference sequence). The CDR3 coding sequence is TGTGCCTGGAGGGGCCTGGGGACACCAAATGAAAAACTGTTTTTT. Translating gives CAWRGLGTPNEKLFF.

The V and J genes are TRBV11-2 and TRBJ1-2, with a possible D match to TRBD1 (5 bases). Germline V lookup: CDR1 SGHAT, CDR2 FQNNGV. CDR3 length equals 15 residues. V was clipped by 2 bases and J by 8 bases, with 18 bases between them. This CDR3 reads CASSLTEGPAGGYTF. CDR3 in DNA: TGTGCCAGCAGCTTAACGGAGGGGCCGGCCGGGGGCTACACCTTC.

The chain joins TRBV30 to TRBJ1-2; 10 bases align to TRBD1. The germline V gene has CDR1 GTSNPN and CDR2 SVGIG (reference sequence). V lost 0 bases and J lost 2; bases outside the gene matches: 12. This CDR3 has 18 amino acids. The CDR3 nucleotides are TGTGCCTGGAGTGTAGGAGGGACAGGGGCCCGAAGCAACTATGGCTACACCTTC. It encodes CAWSVGGTGARSNYGYTF.

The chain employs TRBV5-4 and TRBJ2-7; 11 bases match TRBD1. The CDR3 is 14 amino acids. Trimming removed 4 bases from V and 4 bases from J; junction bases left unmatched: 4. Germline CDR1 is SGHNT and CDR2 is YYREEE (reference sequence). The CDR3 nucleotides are TGTGCCAGCAGCAGGACAGGGGGCCAGTACGAGCAGTACTTC. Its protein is CASSRTGGQYEQYF.

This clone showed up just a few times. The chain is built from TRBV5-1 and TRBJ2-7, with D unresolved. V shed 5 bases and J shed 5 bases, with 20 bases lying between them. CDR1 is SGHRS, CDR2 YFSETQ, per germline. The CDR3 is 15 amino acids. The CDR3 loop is CASSKYRIIPDEQYF. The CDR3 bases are TGCGCCAGCAGTAAGTACCGCATCATACCTGACGAGCAGTACTTC.

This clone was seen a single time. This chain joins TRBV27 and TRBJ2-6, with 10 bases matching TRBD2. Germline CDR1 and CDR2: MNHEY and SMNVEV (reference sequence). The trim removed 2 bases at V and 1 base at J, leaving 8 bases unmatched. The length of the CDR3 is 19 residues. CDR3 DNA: TGTGCCAGCAGTTTAAAAGGGACTAGCGCTTTTTCTGGGGCCAACGTCCTGACTTTC. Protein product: CASSLKGTSAFSGANVLTF.